Reported below is one T cell receptor (beta chain). The antigen remains unidentified. Other DNA sequences in this sample translate to the same CDR3. CDR3 size: 13 residues. The germline CDR1 and CDR2 sequences are LNHDA and SQIVND (reference sequence). V shed 3 bases and J shed 4 bases, with 6 bases lying between them. These data are taken from a study of shared clonotypes between healthy human individuals. TCRdb keeps only in-frame clones here, not all; method: immunoSEQ multiplex PCR. The sample consists of hundreds of thousands of clones, roughly 73% of them appearing once. Findings and limits, study-wide: Naive subsets generally exceeded memory subsets in estimated richness.

The clonotype originates from a woman in her thirties in good health. V usage is TRBV19 and J usage is TRBJ2-2; D uncertain. The sample was memory CD4+ T cells sorted from blood. Sample subset: CD45RA-negative fraction. The CDR3 reads CASSIDRTGELFF. The CDR3 DNA sequence: TGTGCCAGTAGTATTGATCGCACCGGGGAGCTGTTTTTT.